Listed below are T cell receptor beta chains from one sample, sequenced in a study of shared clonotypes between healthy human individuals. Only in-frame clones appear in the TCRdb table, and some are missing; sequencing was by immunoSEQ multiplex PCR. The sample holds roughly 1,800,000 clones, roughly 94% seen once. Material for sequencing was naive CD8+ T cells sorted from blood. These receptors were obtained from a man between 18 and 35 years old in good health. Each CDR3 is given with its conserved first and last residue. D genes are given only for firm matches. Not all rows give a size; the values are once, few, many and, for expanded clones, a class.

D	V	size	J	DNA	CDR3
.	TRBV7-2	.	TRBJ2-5	TGTGCCAGCAGCTTCGTGATGCTTGCTGTCAGCCAAGAGACCCAGTACTTC	CASSFVMLAVSQETQYF
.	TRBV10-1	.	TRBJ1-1	TGCGCCAGCAGTGAGTCGTTCGGCCCGGGGTACACTGAAGCTTTCTTT	CASSESFGPGYTEAFF
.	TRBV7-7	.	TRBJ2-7	TGTGCTAGCAGCCCGGACATTTTAGGCCGCGAGCAGTACTTC	CASSPDILGREQYF
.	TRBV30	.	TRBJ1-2	TGTGCCTGGAGTGTACAGGCAGGGGATAAGGATGGCTACACCTTC	CAWSVQAGDKDGYTF
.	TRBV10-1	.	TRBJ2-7	TGCGCCAGCAGTGGAGTTTCCTACGAGCAGTACTTC	CASSGVSYEQYF
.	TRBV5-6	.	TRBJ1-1	TGTGCCAGCAGCTTAGGACAGAATCAAGAAGGGAACACTGAAGCTTTCTTT	CASSLGQNQEGNTEAFF
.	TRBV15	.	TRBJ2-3	TGTGCCACCAGCACCGGACTGCGGGGCACAGATACGCAGTATTTT	CATSTGLRGTDTQYF
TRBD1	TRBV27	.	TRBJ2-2	TGTGCCAGCAGTCCGGGACAGGGGTTCGGGGAGCTGTTTTTT	CASSPGQGFGELFF
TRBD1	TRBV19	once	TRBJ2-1	TGTGCCAGTAGTATACTGGGACAGGGTAACAATGAGCAGTTCTTC	CASSILGQGNNEQFF
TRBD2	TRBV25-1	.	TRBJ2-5	TGTGCCAGCAGTGATCCCGGGGGGGGCGCAGGGGAGACCCAGTACTTC	CASSDPGGGAGETQYF
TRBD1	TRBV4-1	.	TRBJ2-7	TGCGCCAGCAGCCAATTCGCCACGGGACAGGGTCCCTACGAGCAGTACTTC	CASSQFATGQGPYEQYF
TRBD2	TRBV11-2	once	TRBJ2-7	TGTGCCAGCAGCTTACTGTACCTAGCGGGATTCCCCGAGCAGTACTTC	CASSLLYLAGFPEQYF
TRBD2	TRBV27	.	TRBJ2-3	TGTGCCAGCGGACGACTAGCGGGAGTTCCCCCAGATACGCAGTATTTT	CASGRLAGVPPDTQYF
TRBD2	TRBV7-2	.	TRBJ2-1	TGTGCCAGCAGCTTAGACTACACCGGGACTAGCGGGATCGACAATGAGCAGTTCTTC	CASSLDYTGTSGIDNEQFF
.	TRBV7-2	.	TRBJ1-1	TGTGCCAGCAGCTTAGATGCAGGGGCCCTGAACACTGAAGCTTTCTTT	CASSLDAGALNTEAFF
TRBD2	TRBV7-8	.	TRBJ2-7	TGTGCCAGCAACACGGGACTAGCGGGGGGCCCAGTCCTGTACGAGCAGTACTTC	CASNTGLAGGPVLYEQYF
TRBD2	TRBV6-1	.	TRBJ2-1	TGTGCCAGCAGTGGGCGGGGACTAGCGGGGGCCTACAATGAGCAGTTCTTC	CASSGRGLAGAYNEQFF
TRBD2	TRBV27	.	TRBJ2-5	TGTGCCAGCAGTTTCAGCGCGGGGGGGCCCCCAGAGACCCAGTACTTC	CASSFSAGGPPETQYF
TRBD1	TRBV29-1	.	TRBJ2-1	TGCAGCGTCGGGACAGGGGACTACAATGAGCAGTTCTTC	CSVGTGDYNEQFF
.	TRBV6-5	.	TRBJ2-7	TGTGCCAGCAGTTACCTAGGGGGGCCCTACGAGCAGTACTTC	CASSYLGGPYEQYF
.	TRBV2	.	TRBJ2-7	TGTGCCAGCAGTTTTAATTCGGGGGTCGCCGCGGGGGAGCAGTACTTC	CASSFNSGVAAGEQYF
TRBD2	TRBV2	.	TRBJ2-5	TGTGCCAGCTCGCCGGGGACTAGCGGATACAAAGAGACCCAGTACTTC	CASSPGTSGYKETQYF
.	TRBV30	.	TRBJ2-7	TGTGCCTGCCTTTCCGGGGGCAACAACGAGCAGTACTTC	CACLSGGNNEQYF
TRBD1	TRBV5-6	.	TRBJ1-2	TGTGCCAGCAGCTTTCGCTCGGGACAGGGGGCTTTTGGCTATGGCTACACCTTC	CASSFRSGQGAFGYGYTF
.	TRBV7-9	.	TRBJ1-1	TGTGCCAGCAGCTTAGGGACCATCGGGAACACTGAAGCTTTCTTT	CASSLGTIGNTEAFF
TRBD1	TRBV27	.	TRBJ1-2	TGTGCCAGCAGCCCCTACAGGGGGGAGGGGTATGGCTACACCTTC	CASSPYRGEGYGYTF
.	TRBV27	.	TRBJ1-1	TGTGCCAGCAGTCCCACGTCTGGGGGCGGAGAAGCTTTCTTT	CASSPTSGGGEAFF